These 14 T cell receptor beta chains came from one sample sequenced in a study of blood T cells in healthy people across ages. The second PCR ran roughly 6 to 12 cycles with a sample-barcoded 5' primer and J-beta primers. TCRdb independently ran MiXCR on the 5' RACE reads; one entry per CDR3 protein. Altogether more than 800,000 distinct CDR3 sequences are present, 29% being singletons, with the ten largest covering approximately 15%. Material: blood. These receptor sequences come from a woman over 75 in good health.

This clonotype was found a few times. With a much larger clone just one base away, this may be a read error. The chain carries TRBV12-3 or TRBV12-4 and TRBJ2-1; TRBD2 matches at 13 bases. The CDR3 contains 14 residues. The DNA for the CDR3 is TGTGCCAGCAGCACTAGCGGGGGGGCTTATGAGCGGTTCTTC. Translation gives CASSTSGGAYERFF.

About this clonotype: A much larger clone lies a single base off, so this may be a read error. The chain uses TRBV28 and TRBJ2-7; the D gene is possibly TRBD2 (6 bases). CDR1 and CDR2 (germline): MDHEN, SYDVKM. This CDR3 contains 15 residues. V shed 8 bases and J shed 0 bases, with 17 bases lying between them. Here the CDR3 reads CASGRPGLRSYEQYF. DNA for the CDR3: TGTGCCAGCGGTAGACCGGGACTCCGCTCCTACGAGCAGTACTTC.

A word on this clonotype: This may arise from a read error, as a much more abundant clone is one base away. The genes are TRBV7-9 and TRBJ2-3; TRBD2 matches at 13 bases. Germline V gives CDR1 SEHNR, CDR2 FQNEAQ (reference sequence). CDR3 size: 15 residues. The CDR3 nucleotides are TGTGCCAGCGGACTAGCGGGGGCTGACACAGGTACGCAGTATTTT. Its translation: CASGLAGADTGTQYF.

This chain links TRBV2 with TRBJ2-1, with 9 bases that match TRBD1. V gave up 7 bases and J gave up 8 bases; unmatched junction bases: 12. CDR1 is SNHLY and CDR2 is FYNNEI in the germline V gene. The CDR3 spans 15 residues. The CDR3 coding sequence is TGTGCCAGCACCCAAAAGGGACAGGGAGATGATGAGCAGTTCTTC. Its protein product is CASTQKGQGDDEQFF.

This clonotype came up many times. As DNA, the CDR3 is TGTGCCATCAGCGCAGGGGGAACCGGGGAGCTGTTTTTT. Its protein is CAISAGGTGELFF. The chain has TRBV10-3 and TRBJ2-2; TRBD1 matches at 7 bases. The CDR3 covers 13 residues. Germline-derived CDR1 and CDR2 are ENHRY and SYGVKD. Losses at the gene ends were 6 bases for V and 5 bases for J; bases not matched to a gene: 3.

V gene TRBV7-2 combines with J gene TRBJ1-5; perhaps TRBD1 as D (5 bases). Looked up from germline, CDR1 is SGHTA and CDR2 is FQGNSA. The CDR3 runs 14 residues. The V gene lost 6 bases and the J gene lost 5 bases, with 14 bases spanning the gap. CDR3 bases: TGTGCCAGCAGGAACCCGACAGCGGATCAGCCCCAGCATTTT. Translated, it gives CASRNPTADQPQHF. Together with reference TRBV7-2 and TRBJ1-5, the CDR3 gives the full variable domain: GAGVSQSPSNKVTEKGKDVELRCDPISGHTALYWYRQSLGQGLEFLIYFQGNSAPDKSGLPSDRFSAERTGGSVSTLTIQRTQQEDSAVYLCASRNPTADQPQHFGDGTRLSIL.

The chain joins TRBV4-2 to TRBJ2-6; no firm D call. Germline V gene data show CDR1 as LGHNA and CDR2 as YNFKEQ. V lost 3 bases and J 0 bases, leaving 9 bases between the germline ends. The CDR3 contains 16 residues. CDR3 coding DNA: TGTGCCAGCAGCCAGTCAGTCCTCTCTGGGGCCAACGTCCTGACTTTC. The encoded protein is CASSQSVLSGANVLTF.

This clonotype has just one count. The chain carries TRBV20-1 and TRBJ2-4, with D maybe TRBD1 (6 bases). The J call may be in error: the DNA end matches TRBJ2-7 better. Germline CDR1 and CDR2: DFQATT and SNEGSKA (reference sequence). The CDR3 has 13 residues. CDR3 in amino acids: CSATPSTGYEQYF. The CDR3 nucleotides are TGCAGTGCCACCCCCAGCACAGGGTACGAGCAGTACTTC.

The chain uses TRBV30 and TRBJ2-5; D is possibly TRBD1 or TRBD2 (5 bases each). Germline V CDR1 and CDR2: GTSNPN, SVGIG (reference sequence). The CDR3 has 15 amino acids. Trimming took 3 bases from V and 11 from J, leaving 25 bases between them. The CDR3 sequence: CAWRSFPGPASEQYF. The DNA of the CDR3 is TGTGCCTGGAGGTCCTTCCCGGGACCAGCGTCTGAGCAGTACTTC.

At least ten counts were recorded for this clonotype. CDR3 in DNA: TGCAGTGCTTGGACTGGCCTGGATTCCTACGAGCAGTACTTC. Translating gives CSAWTGLDSYEQYF. This chain links TRBV20-1 with TRBJ2-7; possibly TRBD2 for D (5 bases). Germline V lookup: CDR1 DFQATT, CDR2 SNEGSKA (reference sequence). V was shortened by 5 bases and J by 1 base, with 15 bases between the two germline ends. The length of the CDR3 is 14 residues.

Details on this clonotype: Just one base apart from a much larger clone, this may be a read error. The V gene is TRBV20-1, the J gene TRBJ2-4, with 11 bases fitting TRBD2. CDR1 and CDR2 (germline): DFQATT, SNEGSKA (reference sequence). The CDR3 consists of 14 residues. The J segment lost 13 bases and the V segment lost 4 bases, leaving 12 bases of the junction unmatched. Written as DNA, the CDR3 is TGCAGTGCTACCATACTAGCGGGGGCAAATGAGCAGTACTTC. It specifies CSATILAGANEQYF.

There are many counts of this clonotype. V gene TRBV29-1 combines with J gene TRBJ2-1; 8 bases are shared with TRBD2. V lost 8 bases to trimming and J lost 7 bases; unmatched junction nucleotides: 16. Per germline, CDR1 SQVTM and CDR2 ANQGSEA. The CDR3 consists of 15 residues. The CDR3 DNA reads TGCAGCTCCCAGTTGGTAGCGGGGATTGTGAATGAGCAGTTCTTC. Its protein is CSSQLVAGIVNEQFF.

This clonotype was detected ten times or more. The rearrangement links TRBV6-2 or TRBV6-3 to TRBJ1-5, with a possible D match to TRBD1 (6 bases). CDR3 length: 14 residues. V dropped 2 bases and J dropped 4 bases, with 9 bases sitting between them. Germline V gives CDR1 MNHEY, CDR2 SVGEGT. The CDR3 is CASSYPDSNQPQHF. DNA for the CDR3: TGTGCCAGCAGTTACCCGGACAGTAATCAGCCCCAGCATTTT.

The chain combines TRBV28 with TRBJ1-6; no definite D call. Deletions cut 4 bases from V and 12 bases from J, with 19 bases between. The germline V gene encodes CDR1 MDHEN and CDR2 SYDVKM. CDR3 length: 15 residues. DNA for the CDR3: TGTGCCAGCAGTTCCCTAGTCTTGGGAAATCGACCCCTCCACTTT. It yields the protein CASSSLVLGNRPLHF.